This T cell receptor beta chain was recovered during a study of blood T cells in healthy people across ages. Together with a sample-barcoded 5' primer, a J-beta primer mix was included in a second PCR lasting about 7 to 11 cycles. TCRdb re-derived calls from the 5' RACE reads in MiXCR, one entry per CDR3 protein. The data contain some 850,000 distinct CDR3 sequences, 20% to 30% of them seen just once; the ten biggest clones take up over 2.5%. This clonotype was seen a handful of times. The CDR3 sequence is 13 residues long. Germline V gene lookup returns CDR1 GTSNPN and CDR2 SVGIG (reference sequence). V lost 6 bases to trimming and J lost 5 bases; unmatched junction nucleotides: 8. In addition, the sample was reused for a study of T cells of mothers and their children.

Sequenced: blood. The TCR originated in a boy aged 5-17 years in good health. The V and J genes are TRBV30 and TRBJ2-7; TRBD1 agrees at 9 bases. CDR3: CACPGTGRHEQYF. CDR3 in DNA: TGTGCCTGCCCGGGGACAGGGAGGCACGAGCAGTACTTC.